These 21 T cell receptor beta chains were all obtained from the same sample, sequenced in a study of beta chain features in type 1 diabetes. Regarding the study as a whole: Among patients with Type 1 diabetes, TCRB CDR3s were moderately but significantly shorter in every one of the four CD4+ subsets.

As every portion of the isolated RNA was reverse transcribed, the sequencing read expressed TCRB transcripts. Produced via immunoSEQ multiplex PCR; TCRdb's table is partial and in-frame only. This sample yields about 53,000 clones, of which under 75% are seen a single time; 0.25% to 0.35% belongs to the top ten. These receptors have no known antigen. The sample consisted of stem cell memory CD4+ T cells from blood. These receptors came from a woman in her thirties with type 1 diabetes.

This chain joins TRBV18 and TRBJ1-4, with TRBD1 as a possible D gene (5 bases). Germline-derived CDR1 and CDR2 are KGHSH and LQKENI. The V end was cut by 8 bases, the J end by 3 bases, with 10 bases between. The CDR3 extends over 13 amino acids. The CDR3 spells CASRTSSNEKLFF. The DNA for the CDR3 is TGTGCCAGCAGGACATCCTCTAATGAAAAACTGTTTTTT.

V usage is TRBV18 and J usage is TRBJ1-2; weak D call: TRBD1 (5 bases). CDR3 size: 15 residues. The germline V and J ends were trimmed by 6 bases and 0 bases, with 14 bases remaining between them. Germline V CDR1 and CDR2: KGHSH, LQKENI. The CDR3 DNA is TGTGCCAGCTCCCGGTCCGACAGCTCTAACTATGGCTACACCTTC. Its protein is CASSRSDSSNYGYTF.

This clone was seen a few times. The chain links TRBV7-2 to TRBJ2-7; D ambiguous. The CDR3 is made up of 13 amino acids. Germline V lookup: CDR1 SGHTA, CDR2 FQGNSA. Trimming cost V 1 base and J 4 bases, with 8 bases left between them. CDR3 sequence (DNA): TGTGCCAGCAGCTTAGGTCCAGTTTACGAGCAGTACTTC. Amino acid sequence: CASSLGPVYEQYF.

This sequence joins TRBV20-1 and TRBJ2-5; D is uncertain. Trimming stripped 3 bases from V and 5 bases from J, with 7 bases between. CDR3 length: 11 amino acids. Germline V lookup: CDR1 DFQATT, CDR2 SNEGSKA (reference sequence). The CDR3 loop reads CSASPGETQYF. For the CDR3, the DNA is TGCAGTGCTAGCCCCGGGGAGACCCAGTACTTC.

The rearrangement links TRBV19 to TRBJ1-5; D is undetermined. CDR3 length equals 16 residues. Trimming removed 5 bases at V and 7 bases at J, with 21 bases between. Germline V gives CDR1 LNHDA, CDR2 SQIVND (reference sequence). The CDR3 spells CASSPLDEGSDQPQHF. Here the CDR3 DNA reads TGTGCCAGTAGTCCTCTTGACGAGGGTTCGGACCAGCCCCAGCATTTT.

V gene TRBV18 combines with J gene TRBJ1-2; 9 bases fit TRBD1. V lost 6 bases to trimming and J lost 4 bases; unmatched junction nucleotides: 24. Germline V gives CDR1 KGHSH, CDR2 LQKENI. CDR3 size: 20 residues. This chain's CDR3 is CASSLLAHLEGTGTSYGYTF. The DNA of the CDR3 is TGTGCCAGCTCGCTGCTTGCCCACTTGGAGGGGACAGGGACCTCCTATGGCTACACCTTC.

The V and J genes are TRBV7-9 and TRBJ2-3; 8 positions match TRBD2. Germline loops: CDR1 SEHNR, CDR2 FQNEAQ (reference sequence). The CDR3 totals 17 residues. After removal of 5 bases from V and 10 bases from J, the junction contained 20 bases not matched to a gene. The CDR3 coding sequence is TGTGCCAGCAGCCCGTACGGCGCGGCGGGAGGCACCCGGGCGCAGTATTTT. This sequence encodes CASSPYGAAGGTRAQYF.

The CDR3: CASSLYAGRGGYTF. The CDR3 nucleotides are TGCGCCAGCAGCTTGTACGCCGGGAGGGGAGGCTACACCTTC. The genes are TRBV5-1 and TRBJ1-2, with D possibly being TRBD1 (5 bases). Trimming removed 1 base from V and 8 bases from J, with 15 bases in between. This CDR3 is 14 amino acids long. Germline CDR1 reads SGHRS; CDR2 reads YFSETQ.

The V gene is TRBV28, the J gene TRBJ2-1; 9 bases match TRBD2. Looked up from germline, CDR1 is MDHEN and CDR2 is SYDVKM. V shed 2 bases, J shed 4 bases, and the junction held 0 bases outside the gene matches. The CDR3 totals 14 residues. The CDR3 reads CASSLAGGYNEQFF. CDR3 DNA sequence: TGTGCCAGCAGTTTAGCGGGAGGGTACAATGAGCAGTTCTTC.

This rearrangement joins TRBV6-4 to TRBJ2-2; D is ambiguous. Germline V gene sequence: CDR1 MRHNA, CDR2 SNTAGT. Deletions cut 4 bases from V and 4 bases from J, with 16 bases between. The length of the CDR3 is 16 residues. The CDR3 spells CASSAFTEKTTGELFF. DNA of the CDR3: TGTGCCAGCAGTGCTTTTACAGAAAAGACCACCGGGGAGCTGTTTTTT.

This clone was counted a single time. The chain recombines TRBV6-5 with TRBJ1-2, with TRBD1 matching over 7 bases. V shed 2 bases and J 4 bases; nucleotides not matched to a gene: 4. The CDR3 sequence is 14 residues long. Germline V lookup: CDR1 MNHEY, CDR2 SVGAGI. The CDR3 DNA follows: TGTGCCAGCAGTTACGGTCCAGGGGGCTATGGCTACACCTTC. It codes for CASSYGPGGYGYTF.

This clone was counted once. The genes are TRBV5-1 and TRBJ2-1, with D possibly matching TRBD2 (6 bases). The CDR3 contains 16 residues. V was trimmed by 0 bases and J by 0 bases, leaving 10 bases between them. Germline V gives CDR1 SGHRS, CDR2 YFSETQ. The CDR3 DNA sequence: TGCGCCAGCAGCTTGGTTTTCGGGAGCTCCTACAATGAGCAGTTCTTC. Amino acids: CASSLVFGSSYNEQFF.

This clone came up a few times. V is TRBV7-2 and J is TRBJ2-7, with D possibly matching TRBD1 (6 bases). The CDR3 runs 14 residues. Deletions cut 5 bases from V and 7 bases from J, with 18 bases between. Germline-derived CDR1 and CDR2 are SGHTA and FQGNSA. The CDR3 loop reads CASSPRDNYGEQYF. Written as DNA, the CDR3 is TGTGCCAGCAGCCCCAGGGACAATTATGGGGAGCAGTACTTC.

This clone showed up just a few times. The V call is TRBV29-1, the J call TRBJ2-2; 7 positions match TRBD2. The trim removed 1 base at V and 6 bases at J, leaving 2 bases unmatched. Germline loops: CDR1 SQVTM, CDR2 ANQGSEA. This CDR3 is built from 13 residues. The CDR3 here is CSVEGGGAGELFF. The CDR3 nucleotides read TGCAGCGTTGAAGGGGGGGGAGCCGGGGAGCTGTTTTTT.

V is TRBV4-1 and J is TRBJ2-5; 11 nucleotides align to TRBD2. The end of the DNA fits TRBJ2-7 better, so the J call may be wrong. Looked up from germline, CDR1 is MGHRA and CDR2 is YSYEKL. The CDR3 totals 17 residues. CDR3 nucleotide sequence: TGCGCCAGCAGCCAAGATTCACTAGCGGGAGTGTCCTACGAGCAGTACTTC. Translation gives CASSQDSLAGVSYEQYF.

CDR3 sequence (DNA): TGTGCTAGTGGTTTGGTACAAAACACCGGGGAGCTGTTTTTT. Translation gives CASGLVQNTGELFF. The J gene is TRBJ2-2, the V gene TRBV12-5; no clear D. Trimming shortened V by 0 bases and J by 2 bases, and 4 bases separated the two germline ends. Germline V gene lookup returns CDR1 LGHNT and CDR2 FRNRAP. The CDR3 has 14 residues.

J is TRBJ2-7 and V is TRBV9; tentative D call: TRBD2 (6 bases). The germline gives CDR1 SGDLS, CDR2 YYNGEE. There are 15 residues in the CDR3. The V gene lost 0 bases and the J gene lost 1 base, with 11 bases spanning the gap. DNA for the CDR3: TGTGCCAGCAGCGTAGATTCAGGGAGGTCCTACGAGCAGTACTTC. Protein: CASSVDSGRSYEQYF.

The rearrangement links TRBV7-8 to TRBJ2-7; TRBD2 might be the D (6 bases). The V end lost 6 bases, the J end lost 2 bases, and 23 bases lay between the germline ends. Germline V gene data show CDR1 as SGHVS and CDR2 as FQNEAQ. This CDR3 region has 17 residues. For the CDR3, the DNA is TGTGCCAGCAGAGTTTTCCCGACTAGTGTTGCACCCTACGAGCAGTACTTC. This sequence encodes CASRVFPTSVAPYEQYF.

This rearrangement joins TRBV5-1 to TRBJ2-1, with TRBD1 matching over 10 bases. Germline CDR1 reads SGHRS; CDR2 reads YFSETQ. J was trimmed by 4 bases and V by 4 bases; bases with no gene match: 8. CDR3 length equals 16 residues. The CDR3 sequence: CASSQDRGLLYNEQFF. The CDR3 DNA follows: TGCGCCAGCAGCCAAGACAGGGGGCTATTATACAATGAGCAGTTCTTC.

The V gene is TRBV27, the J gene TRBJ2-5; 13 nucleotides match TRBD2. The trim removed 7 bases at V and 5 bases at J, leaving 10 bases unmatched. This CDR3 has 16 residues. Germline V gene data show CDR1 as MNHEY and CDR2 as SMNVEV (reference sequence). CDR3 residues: CASNPGLAGLGETQYF. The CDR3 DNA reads TGTGCCAGCAACCCGGGACTAGCGGGATTGGGGGAGACCCAGTACTTC.

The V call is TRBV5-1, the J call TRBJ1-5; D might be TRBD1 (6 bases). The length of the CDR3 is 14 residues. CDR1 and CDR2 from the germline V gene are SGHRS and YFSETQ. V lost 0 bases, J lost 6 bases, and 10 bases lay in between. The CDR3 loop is CASSLGQAGQPQHF. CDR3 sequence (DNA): TGCGCCAGCAGCTTGGGACAGGCAGGTCAGCCCCAGCATTTT.